The present entry profiles one TCR beta chain with its context. Antigen unknown. The CDR3 is made up of 16 amino acids. Germline CDR1 is MGHRA and CDR2 is YSYEKL. V lost 4 bases to trimming and J lost 9 bases; unmatched junction nucleotides: 14. The record originates from a study of T cell responses to AZD1222 COVID-19 vaccine. Study-wide points: Baseline serology detected seropositivity in only six AZD1222 recipients.

The protocol was immunoSEQ multiplex PCR, while the TCRdb copy is restricted to in-frame clones and leaves out a portion. The sample shows about 140,000 clones, 75% to 90% of them seen only once. The chain couples TRBV4-1 to TRBJ2-1; TRBD2 matches at 8 bases. This sequence was found in an adult in good health. Sequenced here: peripheral blood, sampled on day 0 of AZD1222 vaccination. CDR3 DNA: TGCGCCAGCAGCCCGAGTCCCTCGGGGGGGAAGGGTGAGCAGTTCTTC. Its protein product is CASSPSPSGGKGEQFF.